This TCR beta chain was sequenced during a study of shared clonotypes between healthy human individuals. Selected positively for CCR7 and CD45RO-negative, naive CD8 cells excluded terminally differentiated effector memory CD45RA+ cells. Healthy HIV-negative adults without recent acute infections or vaccinations served as donors. Profiling relied on immunoSEQ multiplex PCR, and the TCRdb table lists in-frame clones only, not all of them. This sample has over 2 million clones; around 96% occur once, and the top ten carry more than 0.95%. Trimming stripped 0 bases from V and 4 bases from J, with 13 bases between. This CDR3 has 14 amino acids. The V gene's germline CDR1 is GTSNPN and CDR2 SVGIG (reference sequence).

The origin of this receptor is a man younger than 30 in good health. The chain joins TRBV30 to TRBJ2-7; possible D gene TRBD2, 7 bases. The sequencing input was naive CD8+ T cells sorted from blood. The CDR3 loop is CAWSVGGEAYEQYF. The CDR3 nucleotides read TGTGCCTGGAGTGTAGGGGGGGAGGCATACGAGCAGTACTTC.